This T cell receptor (beta chain) was sequenced for a study of T cell changes during pregnancy in multiple sclerosis. This CDR3 contains 14 residues. Trimming pared 1 base from V and 6 bases from J, leaving 11 bases between. Germline V lookup: CDR1 SGHKS, CDR2 YYEKEE (reference sequence). TCRdb's table, derived via immunoSEQ multiplex PCR, lists solely in-frame clones and lacks some. Of under 55,000 clones in the sample, just over 90% were seen once. The sequencing here drew on peripheral blood, taken in the second trimester of pregnancy. The TCR was taken from a female donor with multiple sclerosis, enrolled in a pregnancy study. The V call is TRBV5-5, the J call TRBJ1-5, with D possibly being TRBD1 (5 bases). In DNA form, the CDR3 reads TGTGCCAGCAGCTTGTTCGGGCAGGGTCAGCCCCAGCATTTT. It specifies CASSLFGQGQPQHF.